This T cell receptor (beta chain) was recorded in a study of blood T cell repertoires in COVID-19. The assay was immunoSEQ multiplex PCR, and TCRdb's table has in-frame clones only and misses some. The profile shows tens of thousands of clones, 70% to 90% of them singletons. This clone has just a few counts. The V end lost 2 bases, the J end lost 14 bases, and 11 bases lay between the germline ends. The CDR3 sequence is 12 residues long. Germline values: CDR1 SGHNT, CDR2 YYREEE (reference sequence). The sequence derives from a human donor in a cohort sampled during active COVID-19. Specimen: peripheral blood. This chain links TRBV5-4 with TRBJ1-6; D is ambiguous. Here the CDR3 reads CASSLDGRTLHF. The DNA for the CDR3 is TGTGCCAGCAGCTTAGATGGGAGAACCCTCCACTTT.